The 32 T cell receptor beta chains reported below all come from one sample, sequenced in a study of blood T cell repertoires in COVID-19. Only in-frame clones appear in the TCRdb table, and some are missing; sequencing was by immunoSEQ multiplex PCR. Among approximately 220,000 clones listed, 65% to 85% were seen once. The specimen was peripheral blood. The source is a woman aged 80 or over with acute or convalescent COVID-19.

This clone turned up a few times. This chain joins TRBV24-1 and TRBJ2-5, with 10 bases lining up with TRBD2. Germline V gene data show CDR1 as KGHDR and CDR2 as SFDVKD. The CDR3 covers 15 residues. V trimming: 4 bases; J trimming: 3 bases; junction bases outside the gene matches: 4. Written as DNA, the CDR3 is TGTGCCACCAGTGACCCCACTAGCGGGGAAGAGACCCAGTACTTC. This translates into CATSDPTSGEETQYF.

The CDR3 DNA reads TGTGCCAGCAGCTCGATGGAGGGACAGGGGGTAAAGTATTTT. Encoded protein: CASSSMEGQGVKYF. This chain joins TRBV7-2 and TRBJ2-3; 11 bases fit TRBD1. The length of the CDR3 is 14 residues. V dropped 4 bases and J dropped 13; count of bases not matched to a gene: 10. Germline loops: CDR1 SGHTA, CDR2 FQGNSA.

CDR3 protein: CASSLGRLVSLFNEQFF. CDR3 in DNA: TGTGCCAGCAGCTTAGGCCGACTAGTCTCCCTCTTCAATGAGCAGTTCTTC. The rearrangement links TRBV13 to TRBJ2-1, with D perhaps matching TRBD2 (6 bases). CDR3 length: 17 amino acids. CDR1 and CDR2 from the germline V gene are PRHDT and FYEKMQ (reference sequence). Trimming took 0 bases from V and 6 from J, leaving 18 bases between them.

The CDR3 DNA follows: TGTGCCAGCTCAAGCGGGACAAGTGAGACCCAGTACTTC. This codes for CASSSGTSETQYF. The chain uses TRBV7-3 and TRBJ2-5; D is perhaps TRBD2 (7 bases). Germline CDR1 is SGHTA and CDR2 is FQGTGA. V was trimmed by 8 bases and J by 5 bases, leaving 15 bases between them. The CDR3 length is 13 residues.

The V call is TRBV11-3, the J call TRBJ2-1, with D possibly being TRBD2 (5 bases). There are 14 residues in the CDR3. Between the trimmed V and J ends, which lost 0 bases and 3 bases, there was a span of 6 bases. Germline V gene sequence: CDR1 SGHNT, CDR2 YENEEA. The CDR3 protein is CASSLEGSYNEQFF. The CDR3 bases are TGTGCCAGCAGCTTAGAAGGGAGCTACAATGAGCAGTTCTTC. Variable domain in full (rest from reference TRBV11-3 and TRBJ2-1): EAGVVQSPRYKIIEKKQPVAFWCNPISGHNTLYWYLQNLGQGPELLIRYENEEAVDDSQLPKDRFSAERLKGVDSTLKIQPAELGDSAVYLCASSLEGSYNEQFFGPGTRLTVL.

In this sample, this clone turned up a few times. The chain uses TRBV19 and TRBJ1-6, with 7 bases lining up with TRBD1. The J segment lost 6 bases and the V segment lost 4 bases, leaving 12 bases of the junction unmatched. The CDR3 sequence is 17 residues long. Looked up from germline, CDR1 is LNHDA and CDR2 is SQIVND (reference sequence). DNA for the CDR3: TGTGCCAGTAGTACAGGAACAGGACAGGCCCCTAATTCACCCCTCCACTTT. The encoded protein is CASSTGTGQAPNSPLHF.

This sequence joins TRBV4-3 and TRBJ1-4; D not resolved. Germline V gene sequence: CDR1 LGHNA, CDR2 YSLEER. Trimming removed 4 bases from V and 4 bases from J, with 7 bases in between. The CDR3 contains 13 residues. The CDR3 region is CASSPGVNEKLFF. CDR3 bases: TGCGCCAGCAGCCCCGGGGTTAATGAAAAACTGTTTTTT.

The chain employs TRBV11-1 and TRBJ2-7; the D gene is possibly TRBD2 (5 bases). This CDR3 is built from 15 residues. Germline values: CDR1 SGHAT, CDR2 FQDESV (reference sequence). V lost 1 base and J lost 3, with 13 bases in between. The CDR3 DNA reads as TGTGCCAGCAGCTTAGACGGGGTCTATAACTACGAGCAGTACTTC. The encoded protein is CASSLDGVYNYEQYF.

The chain is built from TRBV9 and TRBJ1-1, with 7 bases aligning to TRBD1. Germline V CDR1 and CDR2: SGDLS, YYNGEE. This CDR3 contains 16 residues. Trimming removed 3 bases from V and 2 bases from J; junction bases left unmatched: 10. Here the CDR3 DNA reads TGTGCCAGCAGCGAGAGGGGACAGAACTTTAACACTGAAGCTTTCTTT. Its translation is CASSERGQNFNTEAFF.

CDR3 DNA: TGTGCCAGCAGCCAAGATTCGCCCAGGGGGGCTCTTGGCAATCAGCCCCAGCATTTT. It codes for CASSQDSPRGALGNQPQHF. The chain has TRBV3-1 (or the pseudogene TRBV3-2) and TRBJ1-5; 7 nucleotides match TRBD1. From germline, CDR1 is LGHDT and CDR2 YNNKEL (reference sequence). The junction had 13 bases not matched to a gene; V was cut back by 0 bases and J by 2 bases. The CDR3 has 19 amino acids.

In regard to this clone: A junction end diverges from the germline sequence, so it may reflect a read error. The J gene is TRBJ2-1, the V gene TRBV7-7; possible D gene TRBD1, 5 bases. The CDR3 extends over 15 amino acids. Germline V CDR1 and CDR2: SSHAT, FNYEAQ (reference sequence). CDR3 sequence (DNA): TGTGCTAGCAGCTTGGGGCAGGGAATATACAATGAGCAGTTCTTC. Translating gives CASSLGQGIYNEQFF.

The rearrangement joins TRBV6-5 to TRBJ1-1; possibly TRBD1 for D (6 bases). CDR1 and CDR2 (germline): MNHEY, SVGAGI. The CDR3 extends over 15 amino acids. V lost 2 bases and J 4 bases, leaving 14 bases between the germline ends. CDR3 in DNA: TGTGCCAGCAGTTACGGGGCAGGGGTAAGCACTGAAGCTTTCTTT. This codes for CASSYGAGVSTEAFF.

Note on this clone: This sample includes further DNA sequences coding for the same CDR3. This chain connects TRBV27 to TRBJ2-7; 9 nucleotides agree with TRBD2. Germline lookup yields CDR1 MNHEY and CDR2 SMNVEV (reference sequence). Trimming removed 3 bases from V and 4 bases from J; junction bases left unmatched: 1. This CDR3 has 13 amino acids. The CDR3 bases are TGTGCCAGCAGTTTTGCGGGGGGGTACGAGCAGTACTTC. Translation gives CASSFAGGYEQYF.

The J gene is TRBJ1-1, the V gene TRBV7-9; D remains ambiguous. CDR3 size: 13 residues. CDR1 and CDR2 (germline): SEHNR, FQNEAQ (reference sequence). V was pared by 5 bases and J by 3 bases, with 10 bases between. CDR3 loop: CASSLLGDTEAFF. The CDR3 DNA follows: TGTGCCAGCAGCCTACTCGGGGACACTGAAGCTTTCTTT.

The chain links TRBV5-6 to TRBJ1-2, with 9 bases identical to TRBD1. The V and J ends lost 6 bases and 4 bases, in that order; junction bases with no gene match: 7. Germline assignment: CDR1 SGHDT and CDR2 YYEEEE. The CDR3 has 14 amino acids. Written as DNA, the CDR3 is TGTGCCAGCAACCGGGACAGGGTGGCCTATGGCTACACCTTC. Amino acid sequence: CASNRDRVAYGYTF.

The chain employs TRBV6-5 and TRBJ1-5; 11 nucleotides agree with TRBD1. This CDR3 has 14 amino acids. After removal of 7 bases from V and 4 bases from J, the junction contained 3 bases not matched to a gene. Looked up from germline, CDR1 is MNHEY and CDR2 is SVGAGI. The CDR3 coding sequence is TGTGCCAGCACCCGGGACAGGGGGAATCAGCCCCAGCATTTT. It specifies CASTRDRGNQPQHF.

This clone has only one observation. The CDR3 reads CASSLLGGGADTQYF. CDR3 nucleotides: TGTGCCAGCAGCTTGTTAGGTGGGGGGGCAGATACGCAGTATTTT. This rearrangement joins TRBV5-5 to TRBJ2-3; 7 bases align to TRBD2. The CDR3 covers 15 residues. From germline, CDR1 is SGHKS and CDR2 YYEKEE (reference sequence). The ends lost 1 base at V and 4 bases at J; junction bases unmatched: 6. The full variable domain, with the rest looked up from reference TRBV5-5 and TRBJ2-3, is DAGVTQSPTHLIKTRGQQVTLRCSPISGHKSVSWYQQVLGQGPQFIFQYYEKEERGRGNFPDRFSARQFPNYSSELNVNALLLGDSALYLCASSLLGGGADTQYFGPGTRLTVL.

V gene TRBV10-3 combines with J gene TRBJ2-6, with D tentatively TRBD1 (6 bases). Between the trimmed V and J ends, which lost 4 bases and 0 bases, there was a span of 7 bases. The CDR3 is 15 amino acids. Germline assignment: CDR1 ENHRY and CDR2 SYGVKD. CDR3 nucleotides: TGTGCCATCAGTGCAGGGGACTCTGGGGCCAACGTCCTGACTTTC. Amino acids: CAISAGDSGANVLTF.

The J gene is TRBJ1-2, the V gene TRBV19; tentatively, D is TRBD1 (6 bases). The CDR3 loop spans 14 amino acids. The V end was cut by 1 base, the J end by 3 bases, with 9 bases between. Per germline, CDR1 LNHDA and CDR2 SQIVND (reference sequence). CDR3 DNA sequence: TGTGCCAGTAGTATAGGGGACACCGACTATGGCTACACCTTC. It is translated as CASSIGDTDYGYTF.

The V and J genes are TRBV19 and TRBJ1-5, with D perhaps TRBD1 (5 bases). This CDR3 has 15 amino acids. V lost 3 bases to trimming and J lost 0 bases, with 9 bases between them. CDR1 is LNHDA, CDR2 SQIVND, per germline (reference sequence). The CDR3 nucleotides read TGTGCCAGTAGTATGGCGACAGATAGCAATCAGCCCCAGCATTTT. Its protein is CASSMATDSNQPQHF.

This clone has only one observation. The chain recombines TRBV5-1 with TRBJ2-2; possible D gene TRBD1, 8 bases. Germline V gives CDR1 SGHRS, CDR2 YFSETQ. CDR3 length: 17 residues. Between the trimmed V and J ends, which lost 4 bases and 2 bases, there was a span of 18 bases. CDR3 sequence: CASSTGQGGINTGELFF. In DNA form, the CDR3 reads TGCGCCAGCAGCACCGGACAGGGAGGGATAAACACCGGGGAGCTGTTTTTT.

The rearrangement links TRBV14 to TRBJ2-7, with 9 bases identical to TRBD1. The junction had 9 bases not matched to a gene; V was cut back by 6 bases and J by 3 bases. This CDR3 is built from 15 residues. Germline V gene sequence: CDR1 SGHDN, CDR2 FVKESK. CDR3 bases: TGTGCCAGCAGTTTCGGACAGGGGACTATCTACGAGCAGTACTTC. Encoded protein: CASSFGQGTIYEQYF.

The rearrangement links TRBV6-5 to TRBJ2-5; 7 bases align to TRBD1. CDR1 is MNHEY, CDR2 SVGAGI, per germline. The CDR3 covers 14 residues. J gave up 4 bases and V 6 bases, and 8 bases lay outside the gene matches. The CDR3 coding sequence is TGTGCCAGCAGCAGAGACAGGGTCTCAGAGACCCAGTACTTC. This translates into CASSRDRVSETQYF.

The sample holds one count of this clone. The chain couples TRBV3-1 (or the pseudogene TRBV3-2) to TRBJ2-1; 12 nucleotides match TRBD2. CDR1 is LGHDT and CDR2 is YNNKEL in the germline V gene (reference sequence). The CDR3 runs to 16 residues. Unmatched junction bases numbered 10, after V lost 6 bases and J lost 7 bases. In DNA, the CDR3 is TGTGCCAGCAGTCTATCCCGACTAGCGGGGGAAAATGAGCAGTTCTTC. It specifies CASSLSRLAGENEQFF.

This clone appeared a few times. The chain has TRBV27 and TRBJ2-2; 8 bases are a match to TRBD2. Germline V gene lookup returns CDR1 MNHEY and CDR2 SMNVEV (reference sequence). Trimming took 3 bases from V and 6 from J; bases not matched to a gene: 3. The CDR3 loop spans 14 amino acids. CDR3: CASSLVGRAGELFF. The DNA for the CDR3 is TGTGCCAGCAGTTTGGTCGGGAGGGCCGGGGAGCTGTTTTTT.

The rearrangement links TRBV11-3 to TRBJ2-7; TRBD2 agrees at 10 bases. CDR3 size: 13 residues. The V gene end was trimmed by 7 bases and the J gene end by 4 bases; junction bases not matched to a gene: 4. Per germline, CDR1 SGHNT and CDR2 YENEEA. In DNA, the CDR3 is TGTGCCAGCAAAGCGGGGGGGCAATACGAGCAGTACTTC. As protein: CASKAGGQYEQYF.

The V call is TRBV7-9, the J call TRBJ1-3; tentative D call: TRBD1 (6 bases). The CDR3 is made up of 17 amino acids. Germline values: CDR1 SEHNR, CDR2 FQNEAQ (reference sequence). Deletions cut 2 bases from V and 0 bases from J, with 14 bases between. This chain's CDR3 is CASSLQPGGPSGNTIYF. Here the CDR3 DNA reads TGTGCCAGCAGCTTACAACCCGGGGGGCCCTCTGGAAACACCATATATTTT. The full variable domain, rest sourced from reference TRBV7-9 and TRBJ1-3, is DTGVSQNPRHKITKRGQNVTFRCDPISEHNRLYWYRQTLGQGPEFLTYFQNEAQLEKSRLLSDRFSAERPKGSFSTLEIQRTEQGDSAMYLCASSLQPGGPSGNTIYFGEGSWLTVV.

The chain couples TRBV19 to TRBJ2-7; a weak D match, TRBD1 (5 bases). The CDR3 runs to 13 residues. Trimming pared 10 bases from V and 1 base from J, leaving 14 bases between. Germline V gene lookup returns CDR1 LNHDA and CDR2 SQIVND (reference sequence). The CDR3 DNA is TGTGCCACCCTGGGGCAGGAATCCTACGAGCAGTACTTC. As protein: CATLGQESYEQYF.

The rearrangement joins TRBV19 to TRBJ2-5, with D perhaps matching TRBD1 (6 bases). The CDR3 sequence is 14 residues long. Germline CDR1 and CDR2: LNHDA and SQIVND (reference sequence). The V end was cut by 5 bases, the J end by 3 bases, with 13 bases between. As DNA, the CDR3 is TGTGCCAGTAGTCCCCGGGACACGAAAGAGACCCAGTACTTC. Its protein product is CASSPRDTKETQYF.

The chain employs TRBV6-2 or TRBV6-3 and TRBJ2-1; D gene ambiguous. The germline V gene encodes CDR1 MNHEY and CDR2 SVGEGT. V dropped 2 bases and J dropped 2 bases, with 13 bases sitting between them. The CDR3 is 16 amino acids. CDR3 loop: CASSYLRESPYNEQFF. The CDR3 coding sequence is TGTGCCAGCAGTTACCTCCGAGAGAGCCCCTACAATGAGCAGTTCTTC.

The rearrangement joins TRBV20-1 to TRBJ1-1; tentative D call: TRBD1 (6 bases). CDR3 length equals 14 residues. Germline V lookup: CDR1 DFQATT, CDR2 SNEGSKA (reference sequence). V lost 3 bases, J lost 3 bases, and 14 bases lay in between. For the CDR3, the DNA is TGCAGTGCTAGTTCTAGGGGGGGTTACACTGAAGCTTTCTTT. This codes for CSASSRGGYTEAFF.

This clone came up a few times. This chain connects TRBV18 to TRBJ2-7, with 10 bases identical to TRBD1. V trimming: 3 bases; J trimming: 4 bases; junction bases outside the gene matches: 6. Germline CDR1 KGHSH, CDR2 LQKENI. CDR3 length equals 15 residues. CDR3 nucleotide sequence: TGTGCCAGCTCACCTCTGAGGACAGGGGGGTACGAGCAGTACTTC. It is translated as CASSPLRTGGYEQYF. Full variable domain (rest looked up from reference TRBV18 and TRBJ2-7): NAGVMQNPRHLVRRRGQEARLRCSPMKGHSHVYWYRQLPEEGLKFMVYLQKENIIDESGMPKERFSAEFPKEGPSILRIQQVVRGDSAAYFCASSPLRTGGYEQYFGPGTRLTVT.